These 4 T cell receptor beta chains were all obtained from the same sample, sequenced in a study of beta chain features in type 1 diabetes listed by TCRdb under 2018. Library preparation employed the immunoSEQ multiplex PCR assay. The entire isolated RNA was reverse transcribed using the High Capacity cDNA Reverse Transcription Kit, and thus expressed TCRB transcripts were sequenced. TCRdb carries this immuneACCESS record with in-frame sequences only. Its versions omit some clonotypes, under half of them owing to an unresolved V gene in the studies checked, with the rest unexplained. Present in this sample are under 250,000 clones, over 12% of which were seen just once. The ten largest clones take up around 0.026% of the sample. Sequences were obtained from naive CD4+ T cells from blood. Reading the label with the study, this specimen's cell subset or site is: true naive CD4+ T cells. These receptors came from a middle-aged woman in good health.

The chain carries TRBV10-1 and TRBJ2-1, with D hard to call. The V end was cut by 6 bases, the J end by 7 bases, with 13 bases between. The CDR3 totals 13 residues. Per the germline V gene, CDR1 is WNHNN and CDR2 is SYGVQD (reference sequence). This chain's CDR3 is CASSPLRYNEQFF. As DNA, the CDR3 is TGCGCCAGCAGCCCCTTGAGGTATAATGAGCAGTTCTTC.

The chain couples TRBV5-1 to TRBJ2-5, with a weak D call TRBD1 (6 bases). V lost 3 bases and J lost 2, with 14 bases in between. This CDR3 contains 15 residues. Germline CDR1 reads SGHRS; CDR2 reads YFSETQ. CDR3 bases: TGCGCCAGCAGCTCAAACAGGGTCCCTCAAGAGACCCAGTACTTC. It codes for CASSSNRVPQETQYF. Full variable domain (outside the CDR3, taken from reference TRBV5-1 and TRBJ2-5): KAGVTQTPRYLIKTRGQQVTLSCSPISGHRSVSWYQQTPGQGLQFLFEYFSETQRNKGNFPGRFSGRQFSNSRSEMNVSTLELGDSALYLCASSSNRVPQETQYFGPGTRLLVL.

This clone was picked up a small number of times. The J gene is TRBJ2-1, the V gene TRBV27; TRBD1 agrees at 12 bases. J gave up 10 bases and V 4 bases, and 11 bases lay outside the gene matches. The germline V gene has CDR1 MNHEY and CDR2 SMNVEV (reference sequence). CDR3 length: 16 residues. CDR3 in amino acids: CASSSRPGQGAREQFF. CDR3 in DNA: TGTGCCAGCAGTTCCCGTCCGGGACAGGGGGCGAGGGAGCAGTTCTTC.

This clone has just a few counts. The chain links TRBV11-2 to TRBJ2-7, with 11 nucleotides matching TRBD1. Germline lookup yields CDR1 SGHAT and CDR2 FQNNGV. The CDR3 is made up of 17 amino acids. The V and J ends lost 5 bases and 4 bases, in that order; junction bases with no gene match: 13. The CDR3 sequence: CASSRAGQGAAIYEQYF. CDR3 in DNA: TGTGCCAGCAGCCGCGCAGGACAGGGGGCGGCTATATACGAGCAGTACTTC.